This T cell receptor (beta chain) was sequenced during a study of T cell responses to AZD1222 COVID-19 vaccine. Study-level findings and limits: With dominance at 160-218 and 743-854, vaccine-associated CD4 TCRs spanned spike. Nearly half of spike-specific TCRs reportedly target unmutated variant regions.

A note on this clone: Its specificity is unknown.

Here immunoSEQ multiplex PCR was the method, and the copy in TCRdb shows in-frame clones only, minus some. The data contain 140,000 to 150,000 clones, 91% of them seen just once; the ten biggest clones take up approximately 1.5%. V lost 4 bases, J lost 0 bases, and 12 bases lay in between. The CDR3 has 15 amino acids. The V gene's germline CDR1 is MDHEN and CDR2 SYDVKM. This TCR was recovered from an adult in good health. V gene TRBV28 combines with J gene TRBJ1-1, with D possibly matching TRBD1 (5 bases). Specimen: peripheral blood, collected on day 0 of AZD1222 vaccination. CDR3 in amino acids: CASSSGLNLNTEAFF. CDR3 sequence (DNA): TGTGCCAGCAGTTCGGGACTAAATTTGAACACTGAAGCTTTCTTT.